This T cell receptor (beta chain) was obtained from a study of T cell repertoires in cytomegalovirus infection. Overall study context: Recently identified HLA-C-restricted CMV epitopes were used, and well-studied HLA-B-restricted CMV epitopes were used as well. From public TCR beta signatures came an indication of both CMV infection and matching HLA type.

Trimming at V came to 0 bases and at J to 2 bases, leaving 4 bases not matched to a gene. Germline CDR1 SGHTA, CDR2 FQGNSA. The CDR3 sequence is 16 residues long. Study results and caveats: HLA-C-restricted CMV-specific TCR beta clonotypes were dominant in the ex vivo response. Pooled public TCR beta family frequency picked out CMV carriers with the relevant HLA.

In this sample, this clonotype turned up many times. Its target is unknown. Each CDR3 protein is one row after TCRdb ran MiXCR on the reads. The sample includes fewer than 950,000 distinct CDR3 sequences, about 33% of them seen just once. The TCR originated in a human donor in good health (CMV status not recorded). Some clones in this sample may be carry-over from other donors' samples. The sequences come from cultured CD8+ T cells from PBMCs, collected from culture after CMV antigen stimulation. V usage is TRBV7-2 and J usage is TRBJ2-3; 8 bases match TRBD2. CDR3 nucleotides: TGTGCCAGCAGCTTAGCGGCCGGGAGGGACACAGATACGCAGTATTTT. Translation gives CASSLAAGRDTDTQYF.